Listed here are 22 T cell receptor beta chains from one sample, sequenced in a study of T-cell reconstitution after alpha-beta-depleted transplantation in children. Unique molecular identifiers were incorporated during preparation of the TCRbeta library. In TCRdb, the PCR reads were re-called with MiXCR into one record per CDR3 protein. The sample holds 200,000 to 300,000 distinct CDR3 sequences, around 8% seen once. Sequenced here: PBMCs, mostly from graft donor cells, sampled 180 days after TCRalphabeta/CD19-depleted stem cell transplant. Every receptor here comes from a male patient aged 10 to 17 who had a stem cell transplant for acute lymphoblastic leukemia, so the T cells may come from the graft donor.

This clonotype has a count of ten or more. The chain couples TRBV29-1 to TRBJ1-5; TRBD1 is a possible D gene (5 bases). With 4 bases removed from V and 5 bases from J, the gap between germline ends came to 9 bases. The CDR3 totals 12 residues. Germline V lookup: CDR1 SQVTM, CDR2 ANQGSEA. The CDR3 sequence is CSVVEGDQPQHF. Here the CDR3 DNA reads TGCAGCGTTGTGGAAGGGGATCAGCCCCAGCATTTT.

This clonotype occurred a few times. Since no conserved phenylalanine or tryptophan closes the CDR3, a read error is the likely cause. The chain uses TRBV6-6 and TRBJ1-2; D unresolved. The CDR3 is made up of 13 amino acids. Trimming cost V 4 bases and J 4 bases, with 10 bases left between them. Germline lookup yields CDR1 MNHNY and CDR2 SVGAGI (reference sequence). The CDR3 loop is CASSSRRTYGYTY. In DNA form, the CDR3 reads TGTGCCAGCAGTTCCAGACGGACCTATGGCTACACCTAC.

Of note for this clonotype: This may arise from a read error, as a much more abundant clone is one base away. This sequence joins TRBV20-1 and TRBJ2-3; a weak D match, TRBD2 (6 bases). From germline, CDR1 is DFQATT and CDR2 SNEGSKA (reference sequence). The CDR3 runs 15 residues. Trimming stripped 6 bases from V and 2 bases from J, with 18 bases between. The CDR3 region is CSARLRGLTTDTQYF. The CDR3 DNA is TGCAGTGCCAGACTGCGGGGCCTCACCACAGATACGCAGTATTTT.

This clonotype was counted many times. V usage is TRBV10-3 and J usage is TRBJ1-2, with a weak D call TRBD1 (6 bases). Trimming shortened V by 2 bases and J by 1 base, and 17 bases separated the two germline ends. This CDR3 is 17 amino acids long. CDR1 and CDR2 (germline): ENHRY, SYGVKD. CDR3 residues: CAISEPKAPGVNYGYTF. In nucleotides, the CDR3 is TGTGCCATCAGTGAGCCGAAGGCACCAGGGGTTAACTATGGCTACACCTTC.

This clonotype was recorded at least ten times. The chain links TRBV9 to TRBJ2-6, with D possibly TRBD2 on 5 matching bases. The CDR3 is made up of 18 amino acids. Germline V gene sequence: CDR1 SGDLS, CDR2 YYNGEE. The ends were cut back, 7 bases at V and 0 bases at J, with 20 bases in the middle. CDR3 amino acids: CASEGRLSRSSGANVLTF. CDR3 nucleotide sequence: TGTGCCAGCGAGGGAAGGCTTTCGCGGAGCTCTGGGGCCAACGTCCTGACTTTC.

This chain links TRBV12-3 or TRBV12-4 with TRBJ2-3; no definite D call. The CDR3 runs 14 residues. V gave up 3 bases and J gave up 2 bases, with 9 bases separating them. The DNA of the CDR3 is TGTGCCAGCAGTTTTCCCAGGACCACAGATACGCAGTATTTT. Amino acid sequence: CASSFPRTTDTQYF.

This clonotype was detected a few times. This rearrangement joins TRBV4-3 to TRBJ1-2; D is ambiguous. Trimming cost V 0 bases and J 5 bases, with 10 bases left between them. The germline gives CDR1 LGHNA, CDR2 YSLEER. The CDR3 contains 14 residues. The CDR3 DNA follows: TGCGCCAGCAGCCAAGATCATACGGGTTATGGCTACACCTTC. It yields the protein CASSQDHTGYGYTF.

At least ten counts were recorded for this clonotype. J is TRBJ2-2 and V is TRBV10-3, with D unresolved. CDR1 and CDR2 from the germline V gene are ENHRY and SYGVKD. V was clipped by 4 bases and J by 1 base, with 10 bases between them. This CDR3 is 15 amino acids long. CDR3 protein: CAISVQQMNTGELFF. The CDR3 DNA follows: TGTGCCATCAGTGTACAGCAGATGAACACCGGGGAGCTGTTTTTT.

In its sample, this clonotype was seen many times. The rearrangement links TRBV12-5 to TRBJ2-5; D gene uncertain. The V gene's germline CDR1 is LGHNT and CDR2 FRNRAP. Deletions cut 1 base from V and 3 bases from J, with 3 bases between. The CDR3 runs to 12 residues. CDR3 sequence (DNA): TGTGCTAGTGGTTTGGGTGAAGAGACCCAGTACTTC. It is translated as CASGLGEETQYF. The complete variable domain, with remaining parts taken from reference TRBV12-5 and TRBJ2-5, reads DARVTQTPRHKVTEMGQEVTMRCQPILGHNTVFWYRQTMMQGLELLAYFRNRAPLDDSGMPKDRFSAEMPDATLATLKIQPSEPRDSAVYFCASGLGEETQYFGPGTRLLVL.

This clonotype came up many times. The rearrangement uses TRBV12-3 or TRBV12-4 and TRBJ1-1; D uncertain. The CDR3 totals 11 residues. V dropped 4 bases and J dropped 6 bases, with 6 bases sitting between them. The CDR3 DNA reads TGTGCCAGCAGTTCGGCGGCTGAAGCTTTCTTT. This sequence encodes CASSSAAEAFF.

Ten or more counts support this clonotype. The rearrangement joins TRBV4-2 to TRBJ2-2; 8 bases match TRBD1. This CDR3 is built from 17 residues. After removal of 1 base from V and 1 base from J, the junction contained 5 bases not matched to a gene. CDR1 and CDR2 (germline): LGHNA, YNFKEQ. Here the CDR3 reads CASSQGSGGRNTGELFF. For the CDR3, the DNA is TGTGCCAGCAGCCAAGGTTCAGGGGGCAGGAACACCGGGGAGCTGTTTTTT.

In this sample, this clonotype turned up many times. The chain carries TRBV6-1 and TRBJ2-2; D may be TRBD2 (5 bases). Germline assignment: CDR1 MNHNS and CDR2 SASEGT. The length of the CDR3 is 14 residues. V was pared by 5 bases and J by 0 bases, with 7 bases between. In DNA, the CDR3 is TGTGCCAGCAGTAAGCGGTCGAACACCGGGGAGCTGTTTTTT. This translates into CASSKRSNTGELFF.

Ten or more counts support this clonotype. The chain joins TRBV12-3 or TRBV12-4 to TRBJ2-7; D may correspond to TRBD1 or TRBD2 (6 bases each). The CDR3 totals 15 residues. Trimming removed 3 bases at V and 4 bases at J, with 16 bases between. CDR3 nucleotide sequence: TGTGCCAGCAGTTTTGGGGGGCAGGGAAAATACGAGCAGTACTTC. Its protein product is CASSFGGQGKYEQYF.

This clonotype came up a few times. The chain combines TRBV7-8 with TRBJ1-2; weak D call: TRBD1 (5 bases). CDR3 size: 19 residues. Looked up from germline, CDR1 is SGHVS and CDR2 is FQNEAQ. The V gene lost 4 bases and the J gene lost 1 base, with 25 bases spanning the gap. CDR3 loop: CASSSRTEEGAPFNYGYTF. In DNA, the CDR3 is TGTGCCAGCAGCTCGAGGACGGAGGAAGGGGCCCCCTTTAACTATGGCTACACCTTC.

This clonotype appeared many times. The V gene is TRBV11-3, the J gene TRBJ2-1; 7 bases fit TRBD2. The J segment lost 4 bases and the V segment lost 0 bases, leaving 3 bases of the junction unmatched. Per germline, CDR1 SGHNT and CDR2 YENEEA. The CDR3 has 15 amino acids. The CDR3 nucleotides read TGTGCCAGCAGCTTAGACAGCGGGAAATACAATGAGCAGTTCTTC. Translated, it gives CASSLDSGKYNEQFF.

This clonotype occurred many times. CDR3 loop: CSARPQGAWADTQYF. The CDR3 nucleotides read TGCAGTGCTAGACCCCAGGGGGCCTGGGCAGATACGCAGTATTTT. The gene calls are TRBV20-1 and TRBJ2-3; 8 bases align to TRBD1. Germline CDR1 and CDR2: DFQATT and SNEGSKA (reference sequence). J was trimmed by 4 bases and V by 2 bases; bases with no gene match: 8. The CDR3 totals 15 residues.

This clonotype has a count of ten or more. The V and J genes are TRBV28 and TRBJ2-3; 10 nucleotides agree with TRBD2. In germline, CDR1 is MDHEN, CDR2 SYDVKM. J gave up 2 bases and V 6 bases, and 8 bases lay outside the gene matches. CDR3 size: 16 residues. CDR3 coding DNA: TGTGCCAGCAGCCCCACTAGCGGGATCTTCACAGATACGCAGTATTTT. Amino acids: CASSPTSGIFTDTQYF.

This clonotype showed up many times. V is TRBV12-3 or TRBV12-4 and J is TRBJ2-7, with TRBD2 as a possible D gene (6 bases). CDR3 length: 14 amino acids. With 3 bases removed from V and 5 bases from J, the gap between germline ends came to 14 bases. The CDR3 nucleotides are TGTGCCAGCAGTTTGCTCCGGGAGAGGAACGAGCAGTACTTC. It specifies CASSLLRERNEQYF.

At least ten counts were recorded for this clonotype. The rearrangement joins TRBV28 to TRBJ2-1; tentative D call: TRBD1 (6 bases). Germline V gene lookup returns CDR1 MDHEN and CDR2 SYDVKM. The CDR3 length is 13 residues. Trimming took off 10 bases at V and 3 bases at J, with 13 bases between the two ends. CDR3 residues: CAIRQDFYNEQFF. For the CDR3, the DNA is TGTGCCATCCGACAGGACTTCTACAATGAGCAGTTCTTC.

This clonotype has ten or more counts. The genes are TRBV6-2 or TRBV6-3 and TRBJ2-1; D call uncertain. V lost 5 bases and J 6 bases, leaving 14 bases between the germline ends. This CDR3 spans 14 amino acids. Germline lookup yields CDR1 MNHEY and CDR2 SVGEGT. The DNA of the CDR3 is TGTGCCAGCAGTCGACAAGCTCCACCCAATGAGCAGTTCTTC. Amino acids: CASSRQAPPNEQFF.

This clonotype was seen many times. This chain links TRBV5-1 with TRBJ1-1; D may be TRBD1 (5 bases). The CDR3 covers 14 residues. The V and J ends lost 2 bases and 7 bases respectively, with 15 bases between them. Germline V gene lookup returns CDR1 SGHRS and CDR2 YFSETQ. CDR3 bases: TGCGCCAGCAGCTTTGGACCAGGACAAATTGAAGCTTTCTTT. Its protein is CASSFGPGQIEAFF. The whole variable domain, remainder taken from reference TRBV5-1 and TRBJ1-1, is KAGVTQTPRYLIKTRGQQVTLSCSPISGHRSVSWYQQTPGQGLQFLFEYFSETQRNKGNFPGRFSGRQFSNSRSEMNVSTLELGDSALYLCASSFGPGQIEAFFGQGTRLTVV.

This clonotype was counted many times. The CDR3 region has the DNA TGTGCCAGCAGTTTAGAGTTAGGGAAGAATTCACCCCTCCACTTT. This sequence encodes CASSLELGKNSPLHF. This chain links TRBV12-3 or TRBV12-4 with TRBJ1-6, with D hard to call. This CDR3 contains 15 residues. Trimming cost V 1 base and J 7 bases, with 11 bases left between them.